Described below is a single T cell receptor (beta chain) sequence and its context. What it binds is not known. This record belongs to a study of T cell responses to AZD1222 COVID-19 vaccine. Study-wide results and caveats: Breadth and depth of Spike-specific TCRs rose after two AZD1222 doses.

Data came from immunoSEQ multiplex PCR; TCRdb stores just in-frame clones and leaves some out. This table has over 95,000 clones, roughly 91% appearing once. The CDR3 consists of 15 residues. CDR1 and CDR2 from the germline V gene are SGHRS and YFSETQ. Trimming pared 3 bases from V and 0 bases from J, leaving 12 bases between. V usage is TRBV5-1 and J usage is TRBJ1-1, with D tentatively TRBD1 (5 bases). The sequence came from an adult in good health. Sequences were derived from peripheral blood, sampled on day 0 of AZD1222 vaccination. This CDR3 reads CASSSTGRLNTEAFF. CDR3 sequence (DNA): TGCGCCAGCAGCTCTACGGGACGTCTGAACACTGAAGCTTTCTTT. Full variable domain (missing parts from reference TRBV5-1 and TRBJ1-1): KAGVTQTPRYLIKTRGQQVTLSCSPISGHRSVSWYQQTPGQGLQFLFEYFSETQRNKGNFPGRFSGRQFSNSRSEMNVSTLELGDSALYLCASSSTGRLNTEAFFGQGTRLTVV.